This T cell receptor (beta chain) was retrieved from a study of blood T cell repertoires in COVID-19. Across the whole study: The samples span acute and convalescent COVID-19 from the United States, Italy and Spain.

Libraries were prepared by immunoSEQ multiplex PCR; TCRdb keeps only in-frame clonotypes and omits some of them. Altogether 150,000 to 180,000 clones are present, about 80% being singletons, with the ten largest covering about 7.3%. CDR1 and CDR2 from the germline V gene are SGHRS and YFSETQ. After removal of 3 bases from V and 10 bases from J, the junction contained 5 bases not matched to a gene. There are 13 residues in the CDR3. Sequenced material: PBMCs or T cells enriched from blood (not recorded which). The sequence was obtained from a man in his forties or fifties who had recovered from COVID-19. The rearrangement uses TRBV5-1 and TRBJ1-4, with TRBD1 matching 8 bases. CDR3 bases: TGCGCCAGCAGCTCCGTGACAGGGGCAAAACTGTTTTTT. This gives the protein CASSSVTGAKLFF.